A selection of T cell receptor beta chains follows, all from one sample in a study of shared clonotypes between healthy human individuals. Method: immunoSEQ multiplex PCR; TCRdb's copy keeps in-frame clones and lacks some. The sample lists about 1 million clones; approximately 70% were seen once. Material: memory CD4+ T cells sorted from blood. The receptors derive from a young man in good health. CDR3s include the opening cysteine and the closing phenylalanine or tryptophan. A D gene is named only where the DNA matches it firmly. Clone size is shown for a subset of rows, as once, few, many or a class of expanded clone.

>16|once|TRBJ2-3|TRBD1|TRBV29-1
TGCAGCGTACCGGGACAGGGCCAAAGGCCGACAGATACGCAGTATTTT
CSVPGQGQRPTDTQYF
>12|few|TRBJ1-6|NA|TRBV25-1
TGTGCCAGCGGCCGCGGGGGAACACCCCTCCACTTT
CASGRGGTPLHF
>14|many|TRBJ2-1|NA|TRBV2
TGTGCCAGCAGTGGAAGAGTAGTCCTCAATGAGCAGTTCTTC
CASSGRVVLNEQFF
>16|NA|TRBJ2-7|NA|TRBV4-3
TGCGCCAGCAGCTTAGGCCTGCAGCTCTATCCGTATGAGCAGTACTTC
CASSLGLQLYPYEQYF
>13|NA|TRBJ2-7|NA|TRBV4-1
TGCGCCAGCAGCCCCAAAGGCAGCTACGAGCAGTACTTC
CASSPKGSYEQYF
>13|few|TRBJ1-2|NA|TRBV18
TGTGCCAGCTCACCACGTGACCGAGGAGGCTACACCTTC
CASSPRDRGGYTF
>15|few|TRBJ2-2|NA|TRBV5-5
TGTGCCAGCAGCTTGGAACAGGCGAACACCGGGGAGCTGTTTTTT
CASSLEQANTGELFF
>13|NA|TRBJ2-7|TRBD1|TRBV29-1
TGCAGCGTCCAGACAGGGATCGTCTACGAGCAGTACTTC
CSVQTGIVYEQYF
>14|once|TRBJ2-4|TRBD1|TRBV9
TGTGCCAGCAGCGTCGAGGACAGGGGGCGCATTCAGTACTTC
CASSVEDRGRIQYF
>13|once|TRBJ1-4|TRBD1|TRBV30
TGTGCCTGGAGCTGGACAGGGGGCGAAAAACTGTTTTTT
CAWSWTGGEKLFF
>15|NA|TRBJ2-7|NA|TRBV7-3
TGTGCCAGCAGTCGGCGGGGAAATGCTCCTACGAAGCAGTACTTC
CASSRRGNAPTKQYF
>13|NA|TRBJ2-3|NA|TRBV5-1
TGCGCCAGCCACGGAGTGGTCGGCGATACGCAGTATTTT
CASHGVVGDTQYF
>15|NA|TRBJ2-1|TRBD2|TRBV7-9
TGTGCCAGCAGCTTACGGGAGGGAGTTTACAATGAGCAGTTCTTC
CASSLREGVYNEQFF
>16|NA|TRBJ2-3|TRBD2|TRBV7-9
TGTGCCAGCAGCCCCCGACTGGGCGGGGGGCCAGATACGCAGTATTTT
CASSPRLGGGPDTQYF
>14|NA|TRBJ1-1|NA|TRBV28
TGTGCCAGCTGCTCGGGGGGCCCGAACACTGAAGCTTTCTTT
CASCSGGPNTEAFF
>15|NA|TRBJ1-5|NA|TRBV7-3
TGTGCCAGCAGCTCTTACCATGGGGTAGGGGAACCCCAGCATTTT
CASSSYHGVGEPQHF
>13|few|TRBJ1-3|NA|TRBV7-2
TGTGCCAGCAGCTTCGGGGGAGCTGACACCATATATTTT
CASSFGGADTIYF
>15|NA|TRBJ2-1|TRBD1|TRBV9
TGTGCCAGCAGCCTCCGGGACAGAGGTGCCAATGAGCAGTTCTTC
CASSLRDRGANEQFF
>16|few|TRBJ1-4|TRBD1|TRBV5-4
TGTGCCAGCAGCCGGACAGGGGAAAGGGGGAATGAAAAACTGTTTTTT
CASSRTGERGNEKLFF
>15|NA|TRBJ1-1|NA|TRBV18
TGTGCCAGCTCACCCGCTTTGTGGGGCGTCGCTGAAGCTTTCTTT
CASSPALWGVAEAFF
>16|few|TRBJ2-3|TRBD2|TRBV7-9
TGTGCCAGCAGCTTACCTCTAGCGGCTAGCACAGATACGCAGTATTTT
CASSLPLAASTDTQYF
>15|NA|TRBJ2-5|NA|TRBV11-2
TGTGCCAGCAGCTTAGATAGGCGGGGCCAAGAGACCCAGTACTTC
CASSLDRRGQETQYF
>11|NA|TRBJ2-5|NA|TRBV6-6
TGTGCCAGCACAATACAGGGGACCCAGTACTTC
CASTIQGTQYF
>17|NA|TRBJ2-5|NA|TRBV28
TGTGCCAGCAGTTTGTTGGTACAGGGGAGGCGACAAGAGACCCAGTACTTC
CASSLLVQGRRQETQYF
>15|NA|TRBJ2-1|TRBD1|TRBV2
TGTGCCAGCAGACTAGACAGGGGCGCCTACAATGAGCAGTTCTTC
CASRLDRGAYNEQFF
>16|NA|TRBJ2-2|TRBD2|TRBV25-1
TGTGCCAGCCACTCCGGGGGGGGATTCAACACCGGGGAGCTGTTTTTT
CASHSGGGFNTGELFF
>15|NA|TRBJ1-1|NA|TRBV11-2
TGTGCCAGCAGCACCATAGGTGGGGCGAGTACTGAAGCTTTCTTT
CASSTIGGASTEAFF
>15|NA|TRBJ2-4|TRBD1|TRBV19
TGTGCCAGTAGTGAGCAGGGGGTAGCCAAAAACATTCAGTACTTC
CASSEQGVAKNIQYF
>15|NA|TRBJ1-1|NA|TRBV4-1
TGCGCCAGCAGCCCCTCGGGGAGGTTGAACACTGAAGCTTTCTTT
CASSPSGRLNTEAFF
>14|NA|TRBJ1-1|NA|TRBV2
TGTGCCAGCAGTTCGGTGCCGGCGAACACTGAAGCTTTCTTT
CASSSVPANTEAFF
>15|NA|TRBJ1-2|TRBD1|TRBV6-1
TGTGCCAGCAGGAGGACAGGGGCTAATAACTATGGCTACACCTTC
CASRRTGANNYGYTF
>15|NA|TRBJ1-1|TRBD1|TRBV10-3
TGTGCCATCAGTGCCAGGGGGACAGGGATAACTGAAGCTTTCTTT
CAISARGTGITEAFF
>14|once|TRBJ1-2|TRBD1|TRBV19
TGTGCCAGTACCCCGAGACAGGGAGACTATGGCTACACCTTC
CASTPRQGDYGYTF
>14|NA|TRBJ2-7|NA|TRBV28
TGTGCCAGCAGTCGACTCAGGGGTAACTACGAGCAGTACTTC
CASSRLRGNYEQYF
>14|NA|TRBJ1-2|NA|TRBV6-5
TGTGCCAGCAGTTACTCTGGGGGTGGCTATGGCTACACCTTC
CASSYSGGGYGYTF
>14|NA|TRBJ1-4|NA|TRBV18
TGTGCCAGCTCACCGGGAACAACTAATGAAAAACTGTTTTTT
CASSPGTTNEKLFF
>11|NA|TRBJ2-7|NA|TRBV29-1
TGCAGCGTGGGAGTGAAGAACGAGCAGTACTTC
CSVGVKNEQYF
>13|NA|TRBJ1-2|NA|TRBV6-1
TGTGCCAGCAGTGACGCCTGGGGCTATGGCTACACCTTC
CASSDAWGYGYTF
>13|NA|TRBJ1-2|NA|TRBV2
TGTGCCAGCGAGGCCGGGGGGATAGGCGGCTACACCTTC
CASEAGGIGGYTF
>13|NA|TRBJ2-7|NA|TRBV18
TGTGCCAGCTCACCAGGGGTTTCCTACGAGCAGTACTTC
CASSPGVSYEQYF
>15|few|TRBJ2-5|NA|TRBV6-1
TGTGCCAGCAGTGAAGCCCGGGGGGCGGAAGAGACCCAGTACTTC
CASSEARGAEETQYF
>17|NA|TRBJ1-5|NA|TRBV7-2
TGTGCCAGCAGCTTCGGACAGCCTCGCCCTATCAATCAGCCCCAGCATTTT
CASSFGQPRPINQPQHF
>16|many|TRBJ2-4|TRBD2|TRBV7-2
TGTGCCAGCAGCCTCGGGACTAGCGGGAGAGAAAACATTCAGTACTTC
CASSLGTSGRENIQYF
>13|NA|TRBJ1-5|NA|TRBV6-1
TGTGCCAGCAGTCTAACACTCGGACAGCCCCAGCATTTT
CASSLTLGQPQHF
>14|few|TRBJ2-3|NA|TRBV6-5
TGTGCCAGCAGTTACTCGGCTTTGGTGGATACGCAGTATTTT
CASSYSALVDTQYF
>14|NA|TRBJ2-7|TRBD2|TRBV30
TGTGCCCTTGAAAGGACTAGCGGGCTCTCCGAGCAGTACTTC
CALERTSGLSEQYF
>15|NA|TRBJ1-6|NA|TRBV5-1
TGCGCCAGCAGCGTTGACGGCTCCTATAATTCACCCCTCCACTTT
CASSVDGSYNSPLHF
>16|NA|TRBJ2-3|NA|TRBV9
TGTGCCAGCAGCGTAATGGCGGGCGGGCCGACAGATACGCAGTATTTT
CASSVMAGGPTDTQYF
>13|NA|TRBJ1-3|NA|TRBV10-3
TGTGCCATTCAGGGGCTGTCTGGAAACACCATATATTTT
CAIQGLSGNTIYF
>16|NA|TRBJ2-5|NA|TRBV10-2
TGCGCCAGCAGCGAGTCCCTTCTGGGTGGAGGGGAGACCCAGTACTTC
CASSESLLGGGETQYF
>15|NA|TRBJ1-6|NA|TRBV2
TGTGCCAGCAGCCAGGGGACTTCCCTTAATTCACCCCTCCACTTT
CASSQGTSLNSPLHF